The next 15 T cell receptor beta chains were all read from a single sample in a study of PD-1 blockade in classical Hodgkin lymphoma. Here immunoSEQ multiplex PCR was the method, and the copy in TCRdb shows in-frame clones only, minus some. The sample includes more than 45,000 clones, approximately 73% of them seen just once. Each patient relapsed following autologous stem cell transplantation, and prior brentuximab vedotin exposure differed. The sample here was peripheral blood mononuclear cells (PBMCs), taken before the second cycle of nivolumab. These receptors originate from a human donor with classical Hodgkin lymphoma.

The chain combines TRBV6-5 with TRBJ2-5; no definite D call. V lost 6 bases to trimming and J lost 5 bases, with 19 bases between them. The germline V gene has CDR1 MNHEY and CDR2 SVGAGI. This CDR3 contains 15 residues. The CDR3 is CASRLGGRSWETQYF. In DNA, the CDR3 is TGTGCCAGCAGATTGGGCGGACGGTCGTGGGAGACCCAGTACTTC.

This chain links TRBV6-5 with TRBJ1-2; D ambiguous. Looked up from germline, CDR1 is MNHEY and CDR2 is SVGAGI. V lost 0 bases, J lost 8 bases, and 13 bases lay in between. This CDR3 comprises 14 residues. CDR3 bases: TGTGCCAGCAGTTACTCTTTTCTTACCGAGGGCTACACCTTC. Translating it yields CASSYSFLTEGYTF.

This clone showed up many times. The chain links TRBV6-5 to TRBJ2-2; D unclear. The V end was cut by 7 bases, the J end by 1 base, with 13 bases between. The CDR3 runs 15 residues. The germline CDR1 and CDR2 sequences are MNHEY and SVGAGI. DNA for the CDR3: TGTGCCAGCACTCAAGGAGAGAGGAACACCGGGGAGCTGTTTTTT. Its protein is CASTQGERNTGELFF.

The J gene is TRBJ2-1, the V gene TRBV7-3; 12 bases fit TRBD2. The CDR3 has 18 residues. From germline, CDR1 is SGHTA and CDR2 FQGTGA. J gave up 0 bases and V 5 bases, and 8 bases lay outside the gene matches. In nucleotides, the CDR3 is TGTGCCAGCAGCCGTGGAGCACTAGCGGGGGGCTCCTACAATGAGCAGTTCTTC. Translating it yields CASSRGALAGGSYNEQFF.

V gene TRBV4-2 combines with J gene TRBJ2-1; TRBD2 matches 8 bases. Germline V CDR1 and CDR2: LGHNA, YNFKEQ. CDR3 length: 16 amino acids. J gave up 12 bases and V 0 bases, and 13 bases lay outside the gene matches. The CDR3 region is CASSQERLAGSLGQFF. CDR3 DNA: TGTGCCAGCAGCCAAGAGAGGCTAGCGGGCTCCCTTGGGCAGTTCTTC.

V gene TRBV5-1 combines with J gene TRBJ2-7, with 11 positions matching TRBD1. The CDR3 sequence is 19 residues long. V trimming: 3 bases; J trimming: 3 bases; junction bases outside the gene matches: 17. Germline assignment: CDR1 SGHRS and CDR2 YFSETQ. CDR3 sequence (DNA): TGCGCCAGCAGCTCCTTGGGACAGGGGGTAAAGCCACAAAACTACGAGCAGTACTTC. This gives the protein CASSSLGQGVKPQNYEQYF.

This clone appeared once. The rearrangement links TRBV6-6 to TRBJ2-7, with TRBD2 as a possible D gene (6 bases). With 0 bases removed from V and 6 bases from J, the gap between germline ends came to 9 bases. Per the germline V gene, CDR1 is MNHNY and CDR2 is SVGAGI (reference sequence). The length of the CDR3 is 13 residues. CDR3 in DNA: TGTGCCAGCAGTTACTCGGCCGGGGGCGAGCAGTACTTC. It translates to CASSYSAGGEQYF.

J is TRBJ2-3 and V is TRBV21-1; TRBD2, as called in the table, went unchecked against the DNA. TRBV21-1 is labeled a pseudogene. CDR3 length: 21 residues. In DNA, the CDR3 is TGTGCCAGCAGCGGGAGGCTAGCGGGAGGGCCGCTGGTAGAGCACACAGATACGCAGTATTTT. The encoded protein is CASSGRLAGGPLVEHTDTQYF.

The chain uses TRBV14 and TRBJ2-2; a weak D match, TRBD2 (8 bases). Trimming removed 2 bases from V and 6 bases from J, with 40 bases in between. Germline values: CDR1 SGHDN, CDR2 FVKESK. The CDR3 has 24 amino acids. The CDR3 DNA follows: TGTGCCAGCAGCCAATACGGACAGGATTCTCGGACTAAGCGGGAGTTTCTTCGACCCGGGGAGCTGTTTTTT. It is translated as CASSQYGQDSRTKREFLRPGELFF.

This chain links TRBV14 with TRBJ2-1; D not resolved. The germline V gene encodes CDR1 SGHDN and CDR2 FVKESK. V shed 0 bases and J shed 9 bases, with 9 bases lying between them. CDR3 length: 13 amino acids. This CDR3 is CASSQDLGSEQFF. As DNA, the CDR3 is TGTGCCAGCAGCCAAGATTTGGGTTCTGAGCAGTTCTTC.

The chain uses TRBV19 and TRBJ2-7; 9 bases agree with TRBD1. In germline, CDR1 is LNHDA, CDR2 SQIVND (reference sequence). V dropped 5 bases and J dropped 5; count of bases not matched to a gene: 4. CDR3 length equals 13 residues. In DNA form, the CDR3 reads TGTGCCAGTAGTGACAGGGGGGTAGACGAGCAGTACTTC. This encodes CASSDRGVDEQYF.

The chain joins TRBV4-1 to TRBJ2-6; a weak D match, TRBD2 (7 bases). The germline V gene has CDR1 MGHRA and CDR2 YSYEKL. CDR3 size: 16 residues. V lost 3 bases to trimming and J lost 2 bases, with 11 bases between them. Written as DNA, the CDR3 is TGCGCCAGCAGCCAGCCCGGGGGGCCTGGGGCCAACGTCCTGACTTTC. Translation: CASSQPGGPGANVLTF.

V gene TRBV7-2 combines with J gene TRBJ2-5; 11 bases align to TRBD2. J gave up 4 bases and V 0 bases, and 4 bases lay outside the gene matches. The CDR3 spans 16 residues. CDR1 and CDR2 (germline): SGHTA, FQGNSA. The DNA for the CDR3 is TGTGCCAGCAGCTTAGCCGGGACTAGCGGACGAGAGACCCAGTACTTC. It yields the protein CASSLAGTSGRETQYF. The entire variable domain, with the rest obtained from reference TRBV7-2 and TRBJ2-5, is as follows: GAGVSQSPSNKVTEKGKDVELRCDPISGHTALYWYRQSLGQGLEFLIYFQGNSAPDKSGLPSDRFSAERTGGSVSTLTIQRTQQEDSAVYLCASSLAGTSGRETQYFGPGTRLLVL.

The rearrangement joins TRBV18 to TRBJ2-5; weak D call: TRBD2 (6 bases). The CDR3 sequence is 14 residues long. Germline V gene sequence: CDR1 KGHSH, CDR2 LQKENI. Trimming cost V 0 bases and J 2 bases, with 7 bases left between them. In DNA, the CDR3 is TGTGCCAGCTCACCACCGGGACTTCAAGAGACCCAGTACTTC. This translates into CASSPPGLQETQYF.

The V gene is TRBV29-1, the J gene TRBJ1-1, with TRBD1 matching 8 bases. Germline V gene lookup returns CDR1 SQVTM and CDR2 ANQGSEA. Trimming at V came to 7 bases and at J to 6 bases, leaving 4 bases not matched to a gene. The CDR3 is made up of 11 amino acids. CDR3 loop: CSATGGSEAFF. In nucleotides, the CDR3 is TGCAGCGCTACAGGGGGATCTGAAGCTTTCTTT.